The rows below give T cell receptor beta chains drawn from one sample of a study of metastatic and nonmetastatic thyroid tumors. TCRdb re-clonotyped the PCR reads via MiXCR. The sample comprises approximately 15,000 clones, 24% of which are singletons, and approximately 8.4% rests with the top ten. Input material: tumor tissue. The receptors derive from a female donor with papillary thyroid cancer or a benign thyroid nodule (not recorded which). Some clones in this sample may be carry-over from other donors' samples. Each CDR3 is given with its conserved first and last residue.

V gene,CDR3 protein
TRBV6-4,CASSPLGVVSTGELFF
TRBV11-3,CASSLEGEKLFF
TRBV20-1,CSASDPGGRGNTEAFF
TRBV18,CASSTRHTDTQYF
TRBV20-1,CSARTDRGLHEQYF
TRBV20-1,CSASHPTTDTQYF
TRBV11-3,CASSPGQGLAKNIQYF
TRBV19,CASSRQGGGSYEQYF
TRBV28,CASSDRLNTEAFF
TRBV20-1,CSARSGPQHEQFF
TRBV19,CASQAGTPNQPQHF
TRBV20-1,CSADQGGGNTIYF
TRBV18,CASSPGQRGTEAFF
TRBV6-4,CVSRRTGDTLELLF
TRBV30,CAWSVAEGYEQYF
TRBV6-1,CASSVAGEGNEQFF
TRBV28,CASSHGLAGNTGELFF
TRBV11-2,CASSLGVGQGLSEQYF
TRBV7-2,CASSPGTSGRLETQYF
TRBV20-1,CSAGTGTSGSPNEQFF
TRBV6-2/TRBV6-3,CASSYAVRTGGYEQYF
TRBV6-5,CASSYSYSGTGVSPLHF
TRBV2,CASGDGHNEQFF
TRBV28,CASSNPGLGGGYEQYF
TRBV20-1,CSARRSSGSPYEQYF
TRBV11-2,CASSLETTRDFRLSSYNEQFF
TRBV3-1,CASSPRGRAELSSGNTTYF
TRBV27,CASILKPPGVVGTDTQYF
TRBV2,CASSYYHEQYF
TRBV27,CASSFSSGIGTQYF
TRBV19,CASSGDGAEQYF
TRBV10-3,CVIRAEGHDQYF
TRBV10-3,CAISEPGQGALSYEQYF
TRBV24-1,CATSDSPDRSAGYTF
TRBV11-2,CASSLDRLAGTYNEQFF
TRBV7-9,CASSLGQGSEAFF
TRBV6-1,CASQSTGNTEAFF
TRBV2,CASSGDTYYEQYF
TRBV6-1,CASWGGNSYNEQFF
TRBV27,CASSSPAGVGAGELFF
TRBV28,CASSSGTVDSQPQHF
TRBV28,CASSLGQGSNQPQHF
TRBV19,CASSTGGPYNEQFF
TRBV20-1,CSVADRGRIYGYTF
TRBV7-3,CASSLTHGYEQYF
TRBV6-1,CASSLTGTGDHEQYF
TRBV28,CASSLGRENIQYF
TRBV6-1,CASSQGNTEAFF
TRBV29-1,CSVGTSGSTGELFF
TRBV6-1,CASSVEPGNEKLFF
TRBV11-2,CASSSNRQGSAYGYTF
TRBV7-8,CASSLGPAGGVGSYEQYF
TRBV6-1,CASSTGAGTGELFF
TRBV27,CASSIGTGIEAFF
TRBV6-1,CASSTTGFGYTF
TRBV28,CASRPPARNQPQHF
TRBV3-1,CASSQEGRGRETQYF
TRBV11-2,CASSLVSERYEQYF
TRBV4-1,CASSQGTGGTYEQYF